Listed below are T cell receptor beta chains from one sample, sequenced in a study of blood T cell repertoires in COVID-19. The method was immunoSEQ multiplex PCR; TCRdb's version includes in-frame clones alone and lacks a portion of them. Found here are fewer than 65,000 clones, 75% to 90% of them singletons; the top ten hold 10% to 13%. The sequenced sample was peripheral blood. The receptors were sampled from a man in his thirties or forties with COVID-19, enrolled during active disease. Each CDR3 is given with its conserved first and last residue. A D gene is named only where the DNA matches it firmly. Only some rows state a clone size, as once, few, many or a class for expanded clones.

V gene	clone size	J gene	D gene	CDR3 protein	CDR3 DNA
TRBV6-5	-	TRBJ1-2	-	CASSYRAGWNYGYTF	TGTGCCAGCAGTTACCGGGCAGGGTGGAACTATGGCTACACCTTC
TRBV5-1	-	TRBJ2-3	-	CASSSQGGGTDTQYF	TGCGCCAGCAGCTCGCAGGGTGGAGGCACAGATACGCAGTATTTT
TRBV7-9	-	TRBJ2-7	TRBD2	CASSHSLGLAYTYEQYF	TGTGCCAGCAGCCACAGTCTGGGACTAGCGTACACCTACGAGCAGTACTTC
TRBV7-9	-	TRBJ1-4	TRBD1	CASSFLGGQGEKLFF	TGTGCCAGCAGCTTTTTAGGGGGACAGGGGGAAAAACTGTTTTTT
TRBV19	once	TRBJ2-7	TRBD1	CASSVVQGGYEQYF	TGTGCCAGTAGTGTGGTACAGGGGGGCTACGAGCAGTACTTC
TRBV19	-	TRBJ1-5	TRBD1	CASSIFTGGKNSNQPQHF	TGTGCCAGTAGTATTTTTACAGGGGGAAAAAATAGCAATCAGCCCCAGCATTTT
TRBV2	once	TRBJ1-3	TRBD1	CASRGTAGNTIYF	TGTGCCAGCAGGGGGACAGCTGGAAACACCATATATTTT
TRBV5-8	-	TRBJ2-2	-	CASSLFPGTGELFF	TGTGCCAGCAGCTTGTTTCCAGGGACCGGGGAGCTGTTTTTT
TRBV21-1	few	TRBJ2-7	-	CASSKVFQREISYEQYF	TGTGCCAGCAGCAAAGTCTTCCAGCGGGAGATTTCCTACGAGCAGTACTTC
TRBV10-1	-	TRBJ2-7	-	CASSEGGGNYEQYF	TGCGCCAGCAGTGAGGGAGGGGGCAACTACGAGCAGTACTTC
TRBV27	-	TRBJ2-1	-	CASSLTPLGEQFF	TGTGCCAGCAGTCTGACCCCTCTAGGAGAGCAGTTCTTC
TRBV9	-	TRBJ2-1	-	CASSVRDSAYNEQFF	TGTGCCAGCAGCGTCCGGGACTCCGCCTACAATGAGCAGTTCTTC